One T cell receptor beta chain is described in this entry. This CDR3 region has 17 residues. The V segment lost 5 bases and the J segment 5 bases; nucleotides outside the gene matches: 17. CDR1 is MNHNY and CDR2 is SVGAGI in the germline V gene (reference sequence). The record originates from a study of blood T cell repertoires in COVID-19. Across the whole study: PBMCs, B-cell-depleted T cells, or T cells were the source of the cDNA or gDNA that made up the material.

Participant ages covered about 18 to 89 years across 24 US areas. Cohorts were based on clinical histories the participants reported. Before they entered the study, exposed participants had met a COVID-19 case within 2 weeks. Profiled with immunoSEQ multiplex PCR; TCRdb holds only in-frame clones, not every one. The sample carries about 350,000 clones, 88% recorded once. The rearrangement joins TRBV6-6 to TRBJ1-1, with 7 positions matching TRBD1. What was sequenced was PBMCs or T cells enriched from blood (not recorded which). The sequence derives from a woman younger than 45 who had been exposed to COVID-19. CDR3 in amino acids: CASSPRQGMIQGTEAFF. CDR3 nucleotides: TGTGCCAGCAGTCCACGACAGGGTATGATTCAGGGGACTGAAGCTTTCTTT.